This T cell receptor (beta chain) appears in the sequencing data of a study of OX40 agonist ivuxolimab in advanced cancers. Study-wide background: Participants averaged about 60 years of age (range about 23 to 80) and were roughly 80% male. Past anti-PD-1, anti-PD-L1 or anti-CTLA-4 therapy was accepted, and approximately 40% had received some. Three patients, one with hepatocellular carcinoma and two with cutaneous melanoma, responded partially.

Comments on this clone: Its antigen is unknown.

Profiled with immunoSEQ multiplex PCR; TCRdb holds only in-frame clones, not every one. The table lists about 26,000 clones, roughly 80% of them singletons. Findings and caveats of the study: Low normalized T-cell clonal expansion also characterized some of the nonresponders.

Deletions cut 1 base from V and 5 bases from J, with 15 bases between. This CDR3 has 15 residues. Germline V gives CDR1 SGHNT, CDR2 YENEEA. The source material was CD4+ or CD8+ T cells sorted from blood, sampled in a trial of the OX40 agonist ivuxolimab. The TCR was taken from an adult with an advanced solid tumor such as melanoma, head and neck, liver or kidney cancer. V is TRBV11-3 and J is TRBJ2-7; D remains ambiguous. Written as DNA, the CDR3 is TGTGCCAGCAGCTTAGGATCCGGGTTCCGGAACGAGCAGTACTTC. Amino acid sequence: CASSLGSGFRNEQYF.